The sequence of this TCR beta chain was determined in a study of blood T cell repertoires in COVID-19. Study-level information: Acute-phase and convalescent COVID-19 samples originated in the United States, Italy and Spain. Sample material is recorded as cDNA or gDNA derived from T cells, B-cell-depleted T cells, or PBMCs.

In the authors' workflow: Amplification of reference gene primers provided the estimated nucleated cell counts. Assay used: immunoSEQ multiplex PCR; TCRdb lists only in-frame clones, some missing. The V and J calls and clone size are taken from that table; D and trimming were inferred from the DNA. The repertoire consists of 60,000 to 85,000 clones, with 80% occurring once and the leading ten covering about 18%. The count of this clone is one. The sequenced sample was peripheral blood. This clonotype was obtained from a man between 70 and 80 years old who had recovered from COVID-19.

The CDR3 DNA follows: TGTGCCAGCAGCCAACCTCCCGGCAGGGATTATGACGGGGAGCTGTTTTTT. Amino acids: CASSQPPGRDYDGELFF. The chain uses TRBV3-1 (or the pseudogene TRBV3-2) and TRBJ2-2, with D maybe TRBD1 (5 bases). V was clipped by 2 bases and J by 7 bases, with 20 bases between them. From germline, CDR1 is LGHDT and CDR2 YNNKEL (reference sequence). The CDR3 is 17 residues long.